This entry lists 8 T cell receptor beta chains sequenced from one sample in a study of T cell repertoires in cytomegalovirus infection. Via MiXCR, TCRdb re-called the reads, giving one row per CDR3 protein. The table lists about 700,000 distinct CDR3 sequences, about 33% of them singletons, with 15% to 20% in the top ten. These receptors' targets are unknown. The specimen comprised cultured PBMCs, sampled from culture after CMV antigen stimulation. The source is a human donor in good health (CMV status not recorded). Some clones in this sample may be carry-over from other donors' samples.

There are a few counts of this clonotype. The chain couples TRBV7-2 to TRBJ2-7; no clear D. V lost 1 base and J lost 2, with 9 bases in between. Germline assignment: CDR1 SGHTA and CDR2 FQGNSA. The CDR3 runs to 14 residues. The chain's CDR3 is CASSLGPWAYEQYF. CDR3 in DNA: TGTGCCAGCAGCTTAGGTCCCTGGGCCTACGAGCAGTACTTC. Filled out from reference TRBV7-2 and TRBJ2-7, the complete variable domain reads GAGVSQSPSNKVTEKGKDVELRCDPISGHTALYWYRQSLGQGLEFLIYFQGNSAPDKSGLPSDRFSAERTGGSVSTLTIQRTQQEDSAVYLCASSLGPWAYEQYFGPGTRLTVT.

This clonotype has only a few counts. This chain connects TRBV2 to TRBJ2-4; no reliable D call. V gave up 0 bases and J gave up 1 base, with 7 bases separating them. This CDR3 is 15 amino acids long. Per germline, CDR1 SNHLY and CDR2 FYNNEI. CDR3 nucleotide sequence: TGTGCCAGCAGTGAAGCGGTGGGGGCCAAAAACATTCAGTACTTC. This translates into CASSEAVGAKNIQYF. The whole variable domain, remainder taken from reference TRBV2 and TRBJ2-4, is EPEVTQTPSHQVTQMGQEVILRCVPISNHLYFYWYRQILGQKVEFLVSFYNNEISEKSEIFDDQFSVERPDGSNFTLKIRSTKLEDSAMYFCASSEAVGAKNIQYFGAGTRLSVL.

This clonotype has a handful of counts. V gene TRBV5-1 combines with J gene TRBJ2-3, with D maybe TRBD1 (5 bases). The CDR3 runs 14 residues. Germline V gives CDR1 SGHRS, CDR2 YFSETQ. V was trimmed by 4 bases and J by 1 base, leaving 10 bases between them. The CDR3 DNA sequence: TGCGCCAGCAGCCTCAAGGGGCGCACAGATACGCAGTATTTT. It is translated as CASSLKGRTDTQYF.

The rearrangement uses TRBV5-1 and TRBJ2-3; 8 bases map to TRBD2. Germline V lookup: CDR1 SGHRS, CDR2 YFSETQ. The CDR3 is 16 amino acids. Losses at the gene ends were 4 bases for V and 5 bases for J; bases not matched to a gene: 12. CDR3 loop: CASSPRVAGYGDTQYF. CDR3 bases: TGCGCCAGCAGCCCGCGGGTAGCGGGATATGGAGATACGCAGTATTTT.

The sample holds a few counts of this clonotype. The rearrangement links TRBV11-2 to TRBJ2-7, with 11 nucleotides matching TRBD2. Germline trimming cut 5 bases from V and 6 bases from J; bases unmatched to any gene: 9. The CDR3 is made up of 15 amino acids. Germline V gene lookup returns CDR1 SGHAT and CDR2 FQNNGV. CDR3 DNA sequence: TGTGCCAGCAGCCTTAGCGGGAGGGCCGGTAGCGAGCAGTACTTC. Translated, it gives CASSLSGRAGSEQYF.

This sequence joins TRBV20-1 and TRBJ2-1; D may be TRBD1 or TRBD2 (5 bases each). Germline V gene sequence: CDR1 DFQATT, CDR2 SNEGSKA (reference sequence). This CDR3 comprises 16 residues. V lost 3 bases and J 0 bases, leaving 15 bases between the germline ends. The CDR3 loop is CSARSGTPGSYNEQFF. The CDR3 DNA reads as TGCAGTGCTAGGTCCGGGACCCCTGGCTCCTACAATGAGCAGTTCTTC.

The V gene is TRBV7-8, the J gene TRBJ1-4, with D possibly TRBD1 on 6 matching bases. The germline CDR1 and CDR2 sequences are SGHVS and FQNEAQ. The CDR3 spans 15 residues. Trimming took 5 bases from V and 4 from J, leaving 14 bases between them. CDR3: CASSPKDSLNEKLFF. The CDR3 DNA follows: TGTGCCAGCAGCCCCAAGGACAGCCTTAATGAAAAACTGTTTTTT.

The chain employs TRBV27 and TRBJ2-7; 10 bases agree with TRBD1. CDR1 is MNHEY and CDR2 is SMNVEV in the germline V gene (reference sequence). The length of the CDR3 is 13 residues. Unmatched junction bases numbered 3, after V lost 6 bases and J lost 4 bases. The CDR3 protein is CASRGTGEYEQYF. CDR3 nucleotide sequence: TGTGCCAGCAGGGGGACAGGGGAGTACGAGCAGTACTTC.